The rows below give T cell receptor beta chains drawn from one sample of a study of T-cell reconstitution after alpha-beta-depleted transplantation in children. A single record per CDR3 protein comes from TCRdb applying MiXCR to the PCR reads. The table has hundreds of thousands of distinct CDR3 sequences, 23% seen once. Sequences were derived from PBMCs, mostly from graft donor cells, sampled 360 days after TCRalphabeta/CD19-depleted stem cell transplant. These receptors originate from a boy in the first two years of life who had a stem cell transplant for acute myeloid leukemia, so the T cells may come from the graft donor. Both conserved end residues are part of each CDR3. The D gene is left open where the match is weak. The size field is filled for only some rows; it gives once, few, many or a size class.

J: TRBJ1-5
V: TRBV6-1
D: TRBD1
size: few
DNA: TGTGCCAGCAGACGACAGGGTAGCAATCAGCCCCAGCATTTT
CDR3: CASRRQGSNQPQHF

J: TRBJ2-5
V: TRBV20-1
D: TRBD2
size: -
DNA: TGCAGTGCTTGCGGCGCCGGGACTAGTATGGAGACCCAGTACTTC
CDR3: CSACGAGTSMETQYF

J: TRBJ2-7
V: TRBV27
D: TRBD2
size: -
DNA: TGTGCCAGCAGTTTACCAGGGAGGGTTTACGAGCAGTACTTC
CDR3: CASSLPGRVYEQYF

J: TRBJ1-5
V: TRBV28
D: -
size: -
DNA: TGTGCCAGCAGCTTCTCCTTTATGGGGTTCTATAGCAATCAGCCCCAGCATTTT
CDR3: CASSFSFMGFYSNQPQHF

J: TRBJ1-4
V: TRBV12-3/TRBV12-4
D: -
size: -
DNA: TGTGCCAGCAGTTGGGGGTTATCTAATGAAAAACTGTTTTTT
CDR3: CASSWGLSNEKLFF

J: TRBJ2-7
V: TRBV25-1
D: -
size: many
DNA: TGTGCCAGCAGTGACTCCTACGAGCAGTACTTC
CDR3: CASSDSYEQYF

J: TRBJ2-5
V: TRBV12-3/TRBV12-4
D: -
size: -
DNA: TGTGCCAGCAGTTTAGACCTCGGGGTTCAGACCCAGTACTTC
CDR3: CASSLDLGVQTQYF

J: TRBJ2-2
V: TRBV5-1
D: -
size: -
DNA: TGCGCCAGCAGTGGGGACGTTAACACCGGGGAGCTGTTTTTT
CDR3: CASSGDVNTGELFF

J: TRBJ2-3
V: TRBV7-9
D: -
size: -
DNA: TGTGCCAGCACCATGTCGGGGTGGAGCACAGATACGCAGTATTTT
CDR3: CASTMSGWSTDTQYF

J: TRBJ2-3
V: TRBV20-1
D: TRBD2
size: many
DNA: TGCAGTGCCCTTAGCGGGGGGGCGATCGATACGCAGTATTTT
CDR3: CSALSGGAIDTQYF

J: TRBJ2-6
V: TRBV18
D: -
size: -
DNA: TGTGCCAGCTCACCACCGGTGGGCGGTGGGGCCAACGTCCTGACTTTC
CDR3: CASSPPVGGGANVLTF

J: TRBJ1-2
V: TRBV6-1
D: TRBD1
size: few
DNA: TGTGCCAGCACCGAGACAGGGGGCTATGGCTACACCTTC
CDR3: CASTETGGYGYTF

J: TRBJ1-2
V: TRBV20-1
D: -
size: -
DNA: TGCAGTGCTAGAATGGCAGCTCAATCTGCAATCTATGGCTACACCTTC
CDR3: CSARMAAQSAIYGYTF

J: TRBJ2-1
V: TRBV7-8
D: -
size: -
DNA: TGTGCCAGCAGCTCCGGTCCGGCAAATGAGCAGTTCTTC
CDR3: CASSSGPANEQFF

J: TRBJ2-5
V: TRBV20-1
D: -
size: few
DNA: TGCAGTGCCCCACTCCACCAAGAGACCCAGTACTTC
CDR3: CSAPLHQETQYF

J: TRBJ2-3
V: TRBV29-1
D: -
size: many
DNA: TGCAGCGTTGACCCGGGTAACACAGATACGCAGTATTTT
CDR3: CSVDPGNTDTQYF

J: TRBJ1-2
V: TRBV20-1
D: -
size: -
DNA: TGCAGTGCTAGAGACCCAGGCGGTGGGGGCTACACCTTC
CDR3: CSARDPGGGGYTF

J: TRBJ2-1
V: TRBV12-3/TRBV12-4
D: TRBD2
size: -
DNA: TGTGCCAGCAGGACCAGCGGGGGCACCAACAATGAGCAGTTCTTC
CDR3: CASRTSGGTNNEQFF

J: TRBJ2-1
V: TRBV4-1
D: TRBD2
size: -
DNA: TGCGCCAGCAGCCCGGGGGGGGGCCGGAATGAGCAGTTCTTC
CDR3: CASSPGGGRNEQFF

J: TRBJ2-7
V: TRBV11-2
D: TRBD1
size: -
DNA: TGTGCCAGCAGCTTAGGGACCCTCACAGGGGGGACCTCCTACGAGCAGTACTTC
CDR3: CASSLGTLTGGTSYEQYF

J: TRBJ1-2
V: TRBV12-3/TRBV12-4
D: -
size: -
DNA: TGTGCCAGCAGAGGATCGGGACGGGCCTTTAACTATGGCTACACCTTC
CDR3: CASRGSGRAFNYGYTF

J: TRBJ1-1
V: TRBV7-6
D: -
size: -
DNA: TGTGCCAGCAGCTTCTTTCAGGGATTTTTAGCCGACACTGAAGCTTTCTTT
CDR3: CASSFFQGFLADTEAFF

J: TRBJ2-3
V: TRBV29-1
D: TRBD2
size: few
DNA: TGCAGCGGAGCCGAGTCACTAGCGGTCTCGCAGTATTTT
CDR3: CSGAESLAVSQYF

J: TRBJ1-2
V: TRBV12-3/TRBV12-4
D: -
size: many
DNA: TGTGCCAGCAGCCCTGACAGTTACGGCTATGGCTACACCTTC
CDR3: CASSPDSYGYGYTF

J: TRBJ2-3
V: TRBV19
D: -
size: many
DNA: TGTGCCAGTAGTGCAAGGAGATCTAGCACAGATACGCAGTATTTT
CDR3: CASSARRSSTDTQYF

J: TRBJ2-1
V: TRBV20-1
D: TRBD2
size: -
DNA: TGCAGTGCTTCAGGACTAGCGGGGGATGATGAGCAGTTCTTC
CDR3: CSASGLAGDDEQFF

J: TRBJ1-5
V: TRBV6-5
D: -
size: -
DNA: TGTGCCAGCTGCCTGGTGCCCCCCCCTAACAATGATCAGCCCCAGCATTTT
CDR3: CASCLVPPPNNDQPQHF

J: TRBJ2-7
V: TRBV7-2
D: TRBD1
size: many
DNA: TGTGCCAGCAGCTCCCGGGACAGGGTGGTCTACGAGCAGTACTTC
CDR3: CASSSRDRVVYEQYF

J: TRBJ1-2
V: TRBV27
D: -
size: many
DNA: TGTGCCAGCCGCAGGGAAGACTATGGCTACACCTTC
CDR3: CASRREDYGYTF